The 2 T cell receptor beta chains in this list originate from one sample, sequenced in a study of blood T cells in healthy people across ages. Primers used in a second PCR of about 7 to 12 cycles were a sample-barcoded 5' primer and a J-beta primer mix. TCRdb re-analysed the 5' RACE reads in MiXCR, keeping a single row per CDR3 protein. The table includes roughly 1,800,000 distinct CDR3 sequences, approximately 50% detected once. Sequenced input: blood. These receptors were collected from a woman in her thirties or forties in good health.

In this sample, this clonotype turned up once. The chain joins TRBV6-5 to TRBJ2-5, with D maybe TRBD1 (5 bases). Matching the DNA end better, TRBJ2-7 makes the J call doubtful. The CDR3 covers 13 residues. Per the germline V gene, CDR1 is MNHEY and CDR2 is SVGAGI. The CDR3 sequence: CASSYLRGHEQYF. The CDR3 DNA reads as TGTGCCAGCAGTTACCTAAGGGGCCACGAGCAGTACTTC.

The V gene is TRBV5-1, the J gene TRBJ2-7; 14 bases match TRBD2. Unmatched junction bases numbered 14, after V lost 3 bases and J lost 6 bases. From germline, CDR1 is SGHRS and CDR2 YFSETQ. This CDR3 has 18 amino acids. The CDR3 bases are TGCGCCAGCAGCTCCGGACTAGCGGGGGGCCCAACGAAGGGCGAGCAGTACTTC. Translating gives CASSSGLAGGPTKGEQYF.